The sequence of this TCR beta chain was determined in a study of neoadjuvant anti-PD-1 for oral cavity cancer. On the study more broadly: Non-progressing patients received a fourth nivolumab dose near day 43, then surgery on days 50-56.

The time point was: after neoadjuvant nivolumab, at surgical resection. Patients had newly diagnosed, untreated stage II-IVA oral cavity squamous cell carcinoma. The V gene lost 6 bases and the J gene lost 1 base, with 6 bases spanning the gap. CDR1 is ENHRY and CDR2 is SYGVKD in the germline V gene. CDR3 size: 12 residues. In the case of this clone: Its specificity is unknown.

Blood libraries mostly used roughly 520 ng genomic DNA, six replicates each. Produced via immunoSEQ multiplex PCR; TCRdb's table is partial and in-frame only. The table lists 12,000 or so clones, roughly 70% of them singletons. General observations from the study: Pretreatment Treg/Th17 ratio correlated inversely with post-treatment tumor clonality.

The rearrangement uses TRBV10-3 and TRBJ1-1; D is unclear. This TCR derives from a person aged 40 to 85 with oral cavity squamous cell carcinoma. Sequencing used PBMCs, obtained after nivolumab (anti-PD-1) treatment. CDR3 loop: CAIRGSNTEAFF. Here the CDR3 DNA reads TGTGCCATCAGAGGCTCGAACACTGAAGCTTTCTTT.